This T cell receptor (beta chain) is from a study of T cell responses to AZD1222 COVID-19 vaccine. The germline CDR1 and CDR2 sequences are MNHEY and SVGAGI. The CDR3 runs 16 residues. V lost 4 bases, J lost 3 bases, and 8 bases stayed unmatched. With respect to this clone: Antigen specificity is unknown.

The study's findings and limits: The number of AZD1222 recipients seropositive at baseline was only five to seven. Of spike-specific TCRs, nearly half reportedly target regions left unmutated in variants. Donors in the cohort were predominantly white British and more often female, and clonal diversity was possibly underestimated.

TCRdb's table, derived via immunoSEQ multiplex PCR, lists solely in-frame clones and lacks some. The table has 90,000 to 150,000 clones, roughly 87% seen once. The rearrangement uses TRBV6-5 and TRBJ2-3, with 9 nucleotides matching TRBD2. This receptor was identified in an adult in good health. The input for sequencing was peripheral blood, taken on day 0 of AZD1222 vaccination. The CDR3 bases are TGTGCCAGCAGTTTTATTGGTAGCGGGAGAACAGATACGCAGTATTTT. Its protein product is CASSFIGSGRTDTQYF.